This T cell receptor beta chain was recorded in a study of long-term antiretroviral therapy in people with HIV. Study-wide background: The study's earliest collections predate the 2015 immediate-ART recommendation by about a decade.

CDR1 and CDR2 from the germline V gene are SNHLY and FYNNEI. The CDR3 extends over 13 amino acids. J gave up 1 base and V 8 bases, and 1 base lay outside the gene matches. For this clone: Antigen unknown.

Broader study findings: Pre-ART-expanded clones dominated the repertoire at all time points. Post-ART diversity increased but stayed below transplant donor controls.

The authors ran the immunoSEQ assay, v3.0, at survey level. Per sample, sequencing targeted roughly 40,000-55,000 T-cell genomes. Only in-frame clones appear in the TCRdb table, and some are missing; sequencing was by immunoSEQ multiplex PCR. There are about 39,000 clones in the sample; about nine tenths occur only once, and roughly 4% lies in the top ten. The TCR sequence derives from a woman aged 45-59 years with HIV. The chain couples TRBV2 to TRBJ2-5, with TRBD1 matching over 10 bases. Sequenced material: unsorted PBMCs, taken 1.2 years after starting antiretroviral therapy. The CDR3 DNA sequence: TGTGCCAGCTGGACAGGGGGCCAAGAGACCCAGTACTTC. Its protein is CASWTGGQETQYF.